These 2 T cell receptor beta chains were all obtained from the same sample, sequenced in a study of regulatory T cells in long-lasting Graves disease. Time point defined: newly diagnosed GD, antithyroid drugs for less than 3 months. Isolated PBMC RNA provided the starting material for the TCR library. Libraries of TCR beta came from iRepertoire HTBI primers plus Arm-PCR of CDR3 regions. TCRdb re-called the multiplex PCR reads through MiXCR, storing one row per CDR3 protein. The data contain just over 600,000 distinct CDR3 sequences, about 15% of them seen just once; the ten biggest clones take up around 18%. The sample was also reused in another study, on T cells in Graves' hyperthyroidism and ophthalmopathy.

Specimen: peripheral blood mononuclear cells (PBMCs), collected at new diagnosis, from a patient treated with antithyroid drugs. Receptor source: a woman younger than 45 with Graves disease.

The rearrangement joins TRBV19 to TRBJ1-1, with D perhaps matching TRBD1 (5 bases). V was pared by 7 bases and J by 2 bases, with 17 bases between. The length of the CDR3 is 15 residues. Germline loops: CDR1 LNHDA, CDR2 SQIVND (reference sequence). The CDR3 protein is CASKIRPDSNTEAFF. The CDR3 DNA is TGTGCCAGTAAAATCCGACCTGACAGCAACACTGAAGCTTTCTTT.

In its sample, this clonotype was seen a few times. This chain links TRBV19 with TRBJ1-2; TRBD1 agrees at 8 bases. CDR1 LNHDA and CDR2 SQIVND come from the germline V gene (reference sequence). CDR3 length: 13 residues. With 5 bases clipped from V and 4 bases from J, the junction kept 3 bases outside the gene matches. CDR3 region: CASSGGQVYGYTF. Written as DNA, the CDR3 is TGTGCCAGTAGTGGGGGACAGGTCTATGGCTACACCTTC.